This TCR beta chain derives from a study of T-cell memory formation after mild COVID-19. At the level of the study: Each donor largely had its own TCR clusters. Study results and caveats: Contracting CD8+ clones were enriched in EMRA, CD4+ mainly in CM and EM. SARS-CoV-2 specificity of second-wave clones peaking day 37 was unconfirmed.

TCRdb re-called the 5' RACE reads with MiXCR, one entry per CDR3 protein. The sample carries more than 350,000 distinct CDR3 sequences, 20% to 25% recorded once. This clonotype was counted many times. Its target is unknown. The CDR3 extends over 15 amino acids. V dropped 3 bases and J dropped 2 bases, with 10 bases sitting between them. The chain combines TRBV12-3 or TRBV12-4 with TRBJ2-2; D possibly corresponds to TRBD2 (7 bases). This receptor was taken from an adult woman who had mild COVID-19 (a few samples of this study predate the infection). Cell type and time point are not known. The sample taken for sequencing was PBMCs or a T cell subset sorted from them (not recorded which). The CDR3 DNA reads TGTGCCAGCAGTTTCCGGGGGGCCAACACCGGGGAGCTGTTTTTT. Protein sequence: CASSFRGANTGELFF.